Listed below are T cell receptor beta chains from one sample, sequenced in a study of control samples from healthy donors and cancer patients. The assay was immunoSEQ multiplex PCR, and TCRdb's table has in-frame clones only and misses some. The sample includes around 170,000 clones, 85% to 90% of them seen just once. Sequencing was done on a sample of blood. The receptors originated from a woman aged 25-40 years in good health. CDR3s include the opening cysteine and the closing phenylalanine or tryptophan. Each record gives: D gene, clone size, J gene, V gene, CDR3 DNA, CDR3 protein. D genes are given only for firm matches. Size is stated for part of the rows, as once, few or many counts, or as a class when the clone is expanded.

D: TRBD2; size: few; J: TRBJ2-1; V: TRBV6-4; DNA: TGTGCCAGCAGCGGGACTAGCGGGAGCAATGAGCAGTTCTTC; CDR3: CASSGTSGSNEQFF
D: .; size: .; J: TRBJ2-3; V: TRBV9; DNA: TGTGCCAGCAGCGAGTGGGGTGTTTCCACAGATACGCAGTATTTT; CDR3: CASSEWGVSTDTQYF
D: TRBD1; size: once; J: TRBJ1-6; V: TRBV11-2; DNA: TGTGCCAGCACCGCAGGGGGCAACACACCCCTCCACTTT; CDR3: CASTAGGNTPLHF
D: .; size: .; J: TRBJ1-2; V: TRBV2; DNA: TGTGCCAGCAGTGAAGCGCAAGGCAGGGGCTATGGCTACACCTTC; CDR3: CASSEAQGRGYGYTF
D: .; size: .; J: TRBJ1-2; V: TRBV7-2; DNA: TGTGCCAGCAGCCCCTGGAGCGGAGCGGACTATGGCTACACCTTC; CDR3: CASSPWSGADYGYTF
D: .; size: .; J: TRBJ2-1; V: TRBV12-3/TRBV12-4; DNA: TGTGCCAGCAGTTTAGGCAATGAGCAGTTCTTC; CDR3: CASSLGNEQFF
D: .; size: .; J: TRBJ2-7; V: TRBV6-5; DNA: TGTGCCAGCGGGCAGGGCGGTAGCAACGAGCAGTACTTC; CDR3: CASGQGGSNEQYF
D: TRBD1; size: .; J: TRBJ1-2; V: TRBV19; DNA: TGTGCCAGTAGTATTCCGTCGGGACAGGGGCACTATGGCTACACCTTC; CDR3: CASSIPSGQGHYGYTF
D: .; size: once; J: TRBJ2-5; V: TRBV7-6; DNA: TGTGCCAGCAGCTACTCCCTCGGAACCGAGACCCAGTACTTC; CDR3: CASSYSLGTETQYF
D: TRBD2; size: .; J: TRBJ2-1; V: TRBV3-1/TRBV3-2; DNA: TGTGCCAGCAGCTCCGGGACTACCGGTAGGGATGAGCAGTTCTTC; CDR3: CASSSGTTGRDEQFF
D: .; size: .; J: TRBJ1-2; V: TRBV7-9; DNA: TGTGCCAGCAGCTTGGACAGTAGTCAATATGGCTACACCTTC; CDR3: CASSLDSSQYGYTF
D: .; size: few; J: TRBJ1-5; V: TRBV5-1; DNA: TGCGCCAGCAGCTACCTAGGGGGTCAGCCCCAGCATTTT; CDR3: CASSYLGGQPQHF
D: TRBD1; size: .; J: TRBJ1-5; V: TRBV19; DNA: TGTGCCAGTAAGTCAGGGGGCTCCGGCAATCAGCCCCAGCATTTT; CDR3: CASKSGGSGNQPQHF
D: .; size: once; J: TRBJ2-1; V: TRBV6-6; DNA: TGTGCCAGCAGTTACTCGACTGCTTACAATGAGCAGTTCTTC; CDR3: CASSYSTAYNEQFF
D: TRBD1; size: .; J: TRBJ1-1; V: TRBV2; DNA: TGTGCCAGCAGAGGACAGGGGGTATTGAACACTGAAGCTTTCTTT; CDR3: CASRGQGVLNTEAFF
D: TRBD2; size: few; J: TRBJ2-2; V: TRBV9; DNA: TGTGCCAGCAGCCCACACGGGACTAGCGGGGGAAGGGCCGGGGAGCTGTTTTTT; CDR3: CASSPHGTSGGRAGELFF
D: .; size: .; J: TRBJ1-1; V: TRBV9; DNA: TGTGCCAGCAGCGCCATCCCCCGGGGGGGGGACACTGAAGCTTTCTTT; CDR3: CASSAIPRGGDTEAFF
D: TRBD1; size: .; J: TRBJ1-4; V: TRBV9; DNA: TGTGCCAGCAGCCTCGGACAGGGGGCGGCTAATGAAAAACTGTTTTTT; CDR3: CASSLGQGAANEKLFF
D: .; size: .; J: TRBJ1-3; V: TRBV6-5; DNA: TGTGCCAGCAGCCGAGCAACAGGAAACACCATATATTTT; CDR3: CASSRATGNTIYF
D: .; size: .; J: TRBJ2-1; V: TRBV5-1; DNA: TGCGCCAGCAGCTTAGATCTGAATGAGCAGTTCTTC; CDR3: CASSLDLNEQFF
D: TRBD2; size: .; J: TRBJ2-5; V: TRBV9; DNA: TGTGCCAGCAGCCCATTAGCGGGGGGGCCGGGGACCCAGTACTTC; CDR3: CASSPLAGGPGTQYF
D: .; size: .; J: TRBJ1-5; V: TRBV5-5; DNA: TGTGCCAGCAGCCCGCGGTCCTTTAGCAATCAGCCCCAGCATTTT; CDR3: CASSPRSFSNQPQHF
D: .; size: .; J: TRBJ2-1; V: TRBV9; DNA: TGTGCCAGCTCCTCGTTTAGCTCCTACAATGAGCAGTTCTTC; CDR3: CASSSFSSYNEQFF
D: .; size: .; J: TRBJ2-5; V: TRBV5-4; DNA: TGTGCCAGCACCTCAAACACCGCAGGGGAGACCCAGTACTTC; CDR3: CASTSNTAGETQYF
D: TRBD1; size: .; J: TRBJ1-1; V: TRBV6-4; DNA: TGTGCCAGCAGGAGAAAACAGGGGGAGAACACTGAAGCTTTCTTT; CDR3: CASRRKQGENTEAFF
D: .; size: .; J: TRBJ1-2; V: TRBV19; DNA: TGTGCCAGTAGTAGTGCCCAGGAATATGGCTACACCTTC; CDR3: CASSSAQEYGYTF
D: .; size: .; J: TRBJ2-3; V: TRBV13; DNA: TGTGCCAGCAGCTTAGGTTCAGGGTCGGATACGCAGTATTTT; CDR3: CASSLGSGSDTQYF
D: .; size: .; J: TRBJ2-3; V: TRBV5-1; DNA: TGCGCCAGCTCCCCGGGTCAGCGCACAGATACGCAGTATTTT; CDR3: CASSPGQRTDTQYF
D: TRBD1; size: .; J: TRBJ1-6; V: TRBV28; DNA: TGTGCCAGCAGTTTATGGAAGGGGGCCGGGTATAATTCACCCCTCCACTTT; CDR3: CASSLWKGAGYNSPLHF
D: .; size: .; J: TRBJ1-1; V: TRBV19; DNA: TGTGCCAGTACGGAGGACACTGAAGCTTTCTTT; CDR3: CASTEDTEAFF
D: .; size: .; J: TRBJ1-2; V: TRBV6-1; DNA: TGTGCCAGCAGTGAAGTGAGGGGGGGCTATGGCTACACCTTC; CDR3: CASSEVRGGYGYTF
D: .; size: few; J: TRBJ1-1; V: TRBV28; DNA: TGTGCCAGCAGGACCCCCAGCCCCCCCCCTGAAGCTTTCTTT; CDR3: CASRTPSPPPEAFF
D: TRBD1; size: .; J: TRBJ1-2; V: TRBV7-9; DNA: TGTGCCAGCAGCGACAGGGGCTATGGCTACACCTTC; CDR3: CASSDRGYGYTF
D: .; size: .; J: TRBJ2-7; V: TRBV5-1; DNA: TGCGCCAGCAGCACCTCCCCAGGGCGAACCGACTACGAGCAGTACTTC; CDR3: CASSTSPGRTDYEQYF
D: .; size: .; J: TRBJ1-1; V: TRBV30; DNA: TGTGCCTGGACCGGGGTCGGCACTGAAGCTTTCTTT; CDR3: CAWTGVGTEAFF
D: TRBD1; size: .; J: TRBJ1-2; V: TRBV29-1; DNA: TGCAGCGTGGCAGGGGGGGCTAACTATGGCTACACCTTC; CDR3: CSVAGGANYGYTF
D: .; size: .; J: TRBJ1-2; V: TRBV7-9; DNA: TGTGCCAGCAGCTTAGACAGGTGGAGGGGCTACACCTTC; CDR3: CASSLDRWRGYTF
D: TRBD2; size: .; J: TRBJ2-3; V: TRBV14; DNA: TGTGCCAGCAGCCTCCTGGAGCGGGGGAGTGTTCGGCGCACAGATACGCAGTATTTT; CDR3: CASSLLERGSVRRTDTQYF
D: .; size: .; J: TRBJ2-5; V: TRBV19; DNA: TGTGCCAGTAGTATAGGGCTAGCCGTCCAAGAGACCCAGTACTTC; CDR3: CASSIGLAVQETQYF
D: TRBD2; size: .; J: TRBJ2-1; V: TRBV7-7; DNA: TGTGCTAGCAGCTTACTAACTAGCGGGGGGGGTAATGAGCAGTTCTTC; CDR3: CASSLLTSGGGNEQFF
D: .; size: .; J: TRBJ2-3; V: TRBV19; DNA: TGTGCCAGTAGTATAGGCCGGGTGTGGGCCAGCACAGATACGCAGTATTTT; CDR3: CASSIGRVWASTDTQYF
D: .; size: .; J: TRBJ1-5; V: TRBV18; DNA: TGTGCCAGCTCACCGGGGGCGCGGCAGCCCCAGCATTTT; CDR3: CASSPGARQPQHF
D: TRBD1; size: .; J: TRBJ1-2; V: TRBV27; DNA: TGTGCCAGCAGTACGGGACAGATGTGGGGCTACACCTTC; CDR3: CASSTGQMWGYTF
D: TRBD2; size: .; J: TRBJ2-3; V: TRBV3-1/TRBV3-2; DNA: TGTGCCAGCAGCCTTGGACCGGGGGGGGATCAGTATTTT; CDR3: CASSLGPGGDQYF
D: .; size: .; J: TRBJ1-1; V: TRBV5-1; DNA: TGCGCCAGCAGCCCCGGGGGGCCGAACACTGAAGCTTTCTTT; CDR3: CASSPGGPNTEAFF
D: .; size: .; J: TRBJ1-1; V: TRBV19; DNA: TGTGCCAGTCGGCCCTCGGACACCTTGAAGAAAGCTTTCTTT; CDR3: CASRPSDTLKKAFF
D: .; size: .; J: TRBJ1-5; V: TRBV21-1; DNA: TGTGCCAGCAGCAGGTTAGGGAACCAGCCCCAGCATTTT; CDR3: CASSRLGNQPQHF
D: .; size: .; J: TRBJ2-5; V: TRBV7-8; DNA: TGTGCCAGCAGCTTAGGGCCGATCGGGGAGACCCAGTACTTC; CDR3: CASSLGPIGETQYF
D: .; size: .; J: TRBJ1-1; V: TRBV7-6; DNA: TGTGCCAGCAGCCCTGGACAGATGAACACTGAAGCTTTCTTT; CDR3: CASSPGQMNTEAFF
D: .; size: .; J: TRBJ2-1; V: TRBV4-1; DNA: TGCGCCAGCAGCCAAGTTGAGGTCAATGAGCAGTTCTTC; CDR3: CASSQVEVNEQFF
D: .; size: .; J: TRBJ1-6; V: TRBV7-2; DNA: TGTGCCAGCAGTTCCCGGTATTCACCCCTCCACTTT; CDR3: CASSSRYSPLHF
D: .; size: .; J: TRBJ2-1; V: TRBV28; DNA: TGTGCCAGCAGCGTAGGGGGGGGAGGGCACAATGAGCAGTTCTTC; CDR3: CASSVGGGGHNEQFF
D: .; size: once; J: TRBJ1-1; V: TRBV2; DNA: TGTGCCAGCGGCCCAAAAAGGAACACTGAAGCTTTCTTT; CDR3: CASGPKRNTEAFF
D: .; size: .; J: TRBJ1-3; V: TRBV10-3; DNA: TGTGCCATCAGAACAGGGAATGGAAACACCATATATTTT; CDR3: CAIRTGNGNTIYF
D: .; size: .; J: TRBJ2-5; V: TRBV7-9; DNA: TGTGCCAGCAGCTTAATGGGTGAGACCCAGTACTTC; CDR3: CASSLMGETQYF
D: TRBD2; size: few; J: TRBJ2-2; V: TRBV9; DNA: TGTGCCAGCAGCCCGACTAGCGGGGGGCCAAACACCGGGGAGCTGTTTTTT; CDR3: CASSPTSGGPNTGELFF
D: .; size: .; J: TRBJ1-6; V: TRBV18; DNA: TGTGCCAGCTCACTCCGGGAGACGGATTCACCCCTCCACTTT; CDR3: CASSLRETDSPLHF
D: .; size: .; J: TRBJ1-4; V: TRBV6-1; DNA: TGTGCCAGCAGTGAAGGGCTCAGAACCGGCGAAAAACTGTTTTTT; CDR3: CASSEGLRTGEKLFF
D: TRBD1; size: .; J: TRBJ1-2; V: TRBV6-5; DNA: TGTGCCAGCAGTATATGGACAGGGGCTGTCTATGGCTACACCTTC; CDR3: CASSIWTGAVYGYTF
D: .; size: .; J: TRBJ2-3; V: TRBV18; DNA: TGTGCCAGCTCACCTACCGACAGACTCACAGATACGCAGTATTTT; CDR3: CASSPTDRLTDTQYF